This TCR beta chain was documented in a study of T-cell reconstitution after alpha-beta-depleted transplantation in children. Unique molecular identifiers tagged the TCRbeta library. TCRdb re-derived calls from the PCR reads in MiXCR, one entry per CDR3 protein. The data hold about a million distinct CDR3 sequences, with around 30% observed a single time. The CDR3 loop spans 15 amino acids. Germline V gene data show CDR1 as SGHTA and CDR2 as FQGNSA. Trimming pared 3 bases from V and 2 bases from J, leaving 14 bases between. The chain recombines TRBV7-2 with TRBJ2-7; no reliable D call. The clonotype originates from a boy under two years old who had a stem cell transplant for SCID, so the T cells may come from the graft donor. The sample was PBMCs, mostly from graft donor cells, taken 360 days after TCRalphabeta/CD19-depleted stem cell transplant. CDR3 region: CASSLSSAPAYEQYF. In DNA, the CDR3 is TGTGCCAGCAGCTTGAGTTCGGCCCCGGCCTACGAGCAGTACTTC.